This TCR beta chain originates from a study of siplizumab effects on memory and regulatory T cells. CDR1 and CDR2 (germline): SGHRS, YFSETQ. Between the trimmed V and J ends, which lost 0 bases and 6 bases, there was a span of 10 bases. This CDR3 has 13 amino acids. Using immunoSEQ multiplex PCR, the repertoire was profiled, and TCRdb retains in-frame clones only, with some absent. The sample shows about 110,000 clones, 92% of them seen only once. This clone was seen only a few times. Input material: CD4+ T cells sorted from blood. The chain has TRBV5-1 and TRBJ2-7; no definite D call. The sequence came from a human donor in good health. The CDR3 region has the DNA TGCGCCAGCAGCTTGGAGTCTGGATTCGAGCAGTACTTC. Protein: CASSLESGFEQYF.